This T cell receptor beta chain stems from a study of cytomegalovirus exposure and HLA in healthy donors. Note on this clone: Antigen: not known.

The CDR3 loop spans 11 amino acids. Germline V gene lookup returns CDR1 MDHEN and CDR2 SYDVKM. Trimming removed 7 bases at V and 5 bases at J, with 9 bases between. Study-wide points: CMV antigen specificity was confirmed in vitro for three CMV-associated chains. About 90% or about 30% of the time was how often most TCR beta V segments were productive, according to an earlier analysis. Exclusion applied to some V segments, including TRBV6-2 and TRBV6-3, as they were indistinguishable. At a 0.05 false discovery rate, a later analysis found 18,000 or so TCR beta sequences to be associated with HLA alleles.

PCR amplification relied on 60 Vbeta primers (plus 13 Jbeta primers). Data came from immunoSEQ multiplex PCR; TCRdb stores just in-frame clones and leaves some out. The sample consists of more than 110,000 clones, 8.5% to 10% of them appearing once. This TCR derives from a man aged 45 to 65 in good health and CMV-seronegative. Input material: PBMCs. The chain carries TRBV28 and TRBJ2-7, with a weak D call TRBD1 (6 bases). CDR3 nucleotides: TGTGCCAGCACGGACAGTCACGAGCAGTACTTC. Its protein is CASTDSHEQYF. Full variable domain (outside the CDR3, taken from reference TRBV28 and TRBJ2-7): DVKVTQSSRYLVKRTGEKVFLECVQDMDHENMFWYRQDPGLGLRLIYFSYDVKMKEKGDIPEGYSVSREKKERFSLILESASTNQTSMYLCASTDSHEQYFGPGTRLTVT.